One TCR beta chain is described in this entry. The data were taken from a study of radiotherapy plus CTLA-4 blockade in lung cancer. In the study overall: Patients showed objective responses in 15% to 20% of cases and disease control in roughly 34%.

The CDR3 totals 14 residues. Germline values: CDR1 SGHAT, CDR2 FQNNGV. V was shortened by 2 bases and J by 8 bases, with 14 bases between the two germline ends. The protocol was immunoSEQ multiplex PCR, while the TCRdb copy is restricted to in-frame clones and leaves out a portion. The sample records roughly 110,000 clones, over 65% being singletons. Alongside CTLA-4 blockade with ipilimumab, patients with chemo-refractory metastatic non-small-cell lung cancer received focal radiation. The chain employs TRBV11-2 and TRBJ2-3, with D uncertain. The sequence was collected from a human donor with non-small cell lung cancer that progressed on radiotherapy plus ipilimumab. Some clones in this sample may be carry-over from other donors' samples. Specimen: peripheral blood, collected from a patient treated with radiotherapy plus ipilimumab. Written as DNA, the CDR3 is TGTGCCAGCAGCTTATCCATGAGTTCGGGTACGCAGTATTTT. Its translation: CASSLSMSSGTQYF.